Given below is one T cell receptor (beta chain) in context. This entry is derived from a study of OX40 agonist ivuxolimab in advanced cancers. About the study: Three individuals attained partial responses, comprising one hepatocellular carcinoma case and two cutaneous melanoma cases.

Measured with immunoSEQ multiplex PCR; TCRdb has only the in-frame clones, and not every one. The sample consists of some 19,000 clones, roughly 91% of them appearing once. This receptor was obtained from an adult with an advanced solid tumor such as melanoma, head and neck, liver or kidney cancer. Sequencing was performed on CD4+ or CD8+ T cells sorted from blood, taken in a trial of the OX40 agonist ivuxolimab.

The CDR3 is CASSLSWGWGDTQYF. In DNA, the CDR3 is TGTGCCAGCAGTTTATCCTGGGGGTGGGGAGATACGCAGTATTTT. V is TRBV27 and J is TRBJ2-3; D may correspond to TRBD1 or TRBD2 (5 bases each). V dropped 0 bases and J dropped 5 bases, with 12 bases sitting between them. The CDR3 loop spans 15 amino acids. Per germline, CDR1 MNHEY and CDR2 SMNVEV (reference sequence).